This T cell receptor (beta chain) was captured in a study of memory CD4+ T cells and cytomegalovirus serostatus. The sort gate was single viable CD3+CD4+CD8-CD45RO+ cells for memory CD4+ T cells. The germline CDR1 and CDR2 sequences are SGDLS and YYNGEE. Trimming took 4 bases from V and 4 from J; bases not matched to a gene: 19. This CDR3 comprises 18 residues. Only in-frame clones appear in the TCRdb table, and some are missing; sequencing was by immunoSEQ multiplex PCR. The table lists under 80,000 clones, 78% of them singletons. The chain has TRBV9 and TRBJ1-1, with 7 bases that match TRBD1. Sequencing was done on a sample of memory CD4+ T cells from blood. This clonotype was obtained from an adult in good health and CMV-seropositive. The CDR3 is CASSPLRQGGLPGTEAFF. The CDR3 region has the DNA TGTGCCAGCAGCCCGCTCCGACAGGGAGGCCTACCTGGCACTGAAGCTTTCTTT.